This is a list of T cell receptor beta chains from one sample in a study of T-cell reconstitution after alpha-beta-depleted transplantation in children. From the PCR reads, TCRdb called clonotypes with MiXCR, one entry per CDR3 protein. This sample has 200,000 to 250,000 distinct CDR3 sequences, with roughly a tenth found just once. The sequencing here drew on PBMCs from the stem cell graft donor, taken from the stem cell graft. Receptors originate from a human donor who donated a stem cell graft to a child with acute lymphoblastic leukemia. Each CDR3 is given with its conserved first and last residue. The D gene is left open where the match is weak. Size values are once, few and many counts, or a class for expanded clones, and some rows have none.

few - TRBJ1-1 TRBV29-1 CSVVGIGLNTEAFF TGCAGCGTCGTCGGGATCGGCCTGAACACTGAAGCTTTCTTT
- - TRBJ1-4 TRBV7-9 CASSNVGATNEKLFF TGTGCCAGCAGCAACGTGGGGGCAACTAATGAAAAACTGTTTTTT
- - TRBJ1-2 TRBV12-3/TRBV12-4 CASSPFRQALNYGYTF TGTGCCAGCAGTCCTTTTCGGCAGGCCTTAAACTATGGCTACACCTTC
- - TRBJ2-5 TRBV6-5 CASSYISTGLRETQYF TGTGCCAGCAGTTACATCTCGACCGGTTTGAGGGAGACCCAGTACTTC
many TRBD1 TRBJ1-5 TRBV5-1 CASSLAPGGINQPQHF TGCGCCAGCAGCTTGGCCCCAGGGGGCATCAATCAGCCCCAGCATTTT
few - TRBJ2-1 TRBV2 CASRNGDLRYNEQFF TGTGCCAGCCGAAATGGGGACTTACGATACAATGAGCAGTTCTTC
- - TRBJ2-3 TRBV24-1 CATSSMGGADTDTQYF TGTGCCACCAGTTCTATGGGGGGCGCAGACACAGATACGCAGTATTTT
- - TRBJ2-2 TRBV28 CASSFAPGTGELFF TGTGCCAGCAGTTTCGCACCAGGCACCGGGGAGCTGTTTTTT
many TRBD2 TRBJ2-1 TRBV13 CASSPQTSGGPPYNEQFF TGTGCCAGCAGCCCACAGACTAGCGGGGGGCCACCCTACAATGAGCAGTTCTTC
few - TRBJ2-3 TRBV7-8 CASSLGTSADTQYF TGTGCCAGCAGCTTAGGCACTAGTGCAGATACGCAGTATTTT
- TRBD1 TRBJ2-2 TRBV20-1 CSARLETGMNTGELFF TGCAGTGCTAGGTTAGAGACAGGGATGAACACCGGGGAGCTGTTTTTT
medium-sized TRBD2 TRBJ2-1 TRBV12-3/TRBV12-4 CASSLTSGYNEQFF TGTGCCAGCAGTTTGACTAGCGGATACAATGAGCAGTTCTTC
- - TRBJ2-1 TRBV29-1 CSVLRADNEQFF TGCAGCGTTCTGCGGGCAGACAATGAGCAGTTCTTC
- TRBD1 TRBJ2-7 TRBV5-1 CASSLDFGTGLYEQYF TGCGCCAGCAGCTTGGATTTCGGGACAGGGTTATACGAGCAGTACTTC
- TRBD1 TRBJ2-3 TRBV5-1 CASSRTGDPGADTQYF TGCGCCAGCAGTAGGACAGGGGATCCAGGGGCAGATACGCAGTATTTT
- - TRBJ1-2 TRBV14 CASSQVGGRRNYGYTF TGTGCCAGCAGCCAAGTTGGGGGGCGAAGGAACTATGGCTACACCTTC
few - TRBJ1-2 TRBV11-1 CASSRDLTDYGYIF TGTGCCAGCAGCCGGGACCTAACCGACTATGGCTACATCTTC
few TRBD1 TRBJ2-7 TRBV5-1 CASARRGTGIDEQYF TGCGCCAGCGCCCGGAGGGGGACAGGGATCGACGAGCAGTACTTC
many - TRBJ1-2 TRBV5-1 CASSLERVEGYTF TGCGCCAGCAGCTTGGAAAGGGTAGAAGGCTACACCTTC
few - TRBJ1-6 TRBV9 CASSVTRNNSPLHF TGTGCCAGCAGCGTAACACGGAATAATTCACCCCTCCACTTT
- TRBD1 TRBJ1-4 TRBV5-1 CASSWTGGNEKLFF TGCGCCAGCAGCTGGACAGGGGGGAATGAAAAACTGTTTTTT
few - TRBJ1-2 TRBV7-9 CASSPGSYGYTF TGTGCCAGCAGCCCAGGGTCCTATGGCTACACCTTC
many TRBD1 TRBJ1-1 TRBV10-1 CASSDFGQGNTEAFF TGCGCCAGCAGTGACTTCGGACAGGGCAACACTGAAGCTTTCTTT
few TRBD2 TRBJ2-3 TRBV7-2 CASSLASGGARTDTQYF TGTGCCAGCAGTTTGGCTAGCGGGGGGGCACGCACAGATACGCAGTATTTT
many TRBD1 TRBJ1-2 TRBV4-3 CASSPTGPYGYTF TGCGCCAGCAGCCCGACAGGGCCTTATGGCTACACCTTC
many TRBD2 TRBJ2-1 TRBV7-2 CASSEQLAGGFYNEQFF TGTGCCAGCAGCGAACAACTAGCGGGGGGGTTCTACAATGAGCAGTTCTTC
many - TRBJ2-3 TRBV11-3 CASSDRSGTDTQYF TGTGCCAGCAGCGACCGGTCCGGCACAGATACGCAGTATTTT
many TRBD2 TRBJ2-2 TRBV6-2/TRBV6-3 CASRGLAGYTGELFF TGTGCCAGCAGGGGACTAGCGGGTTACACCGGGGAGCTGTTTTTT
- - TRBJ2-2 TRBV6-2/TRBV6-3 CASSYLPAGELFF TGTGCCAGCAGTTACTTACCCGCCGGGGAGCTGTTTTTT
- TRBD1 TRBJ1-2 TRBV27 CASKIQGGPVYGYTF TGTGCCAGCAAAATACAGGGGGGGCCTGTCTATGGCTACACCTTC
- TRBD1 TRBJ2-5 TRBV5-1 CASSPGSGTEETQYF TGCGCCAGCAGCCCGGGATCCGGGACAGAAGAGACCCAGTACTTC
few - TRBJ1-2 TRBV20-1 CSASNPGLYGYTF TGCAGTGCTAGTAACCCAGGGCTCTATGGCTACACCTTC
few - TRBJ1-6 TRBV3-1 CASSRQIYNSPLHF TGTGCCAGCAGCCGACAGATCTATAATTCACCCCTCCACTTT
- TRBD1 TRBJ2-7 TRBV10-3 CAISVGQGVYEQYF TGTGCCATCAGCGTAGGACAGGGGGTATACGAGCAGTACTTC
many TRBD2 TRBJ2-3 TRBV12-3/TRBV12-4 CASSRGGANTDTQYF TGTGCCAGCAGCCGCGGGGGGGCGAACACAGATACGCAGTATTTT
many - TRBJ1-1 TRBV5-5 CASSLAGREGAEAFF TGTGCCAGCAGCTTGGCCGGCAGGGAAGGTGCTGAAGCTTTCTTT
many - TRBJ2-1 TRBV24-1 CATSDFAGNEQFF TGTGCCACCAGTGATTTCGCAGGGAATGAGCAGTTCTTC
many TRBD1 TRBJ1-6 TRBV10-2 CASSYRGLYNSPLHF TGCGCCAGCAGTTACAGGGGGCTGTATAATTCACCCCTCCACTTT
few TRBD2 TRBJ2-5 TRBV20-1 CSARDLFGLAGGQQETQYF TGCAGTGCTAGAGATCTTTTTGGGCTAGCGGGGGGGCAACAAGAGACCCAGTACTTC
many TRBD2 TRBJ2-3 TRBV10-3 CAISATSGGTDTQYF TGTGCCATCAGTGCTACTAGCGGGGGCACAGATACGCAGTATTTT
few - TRBJ1-2 TRBV5-5 CASSFDRDGYTF TGTGCCAGCAGCTTCGACCGGGATGGCTACACCTTC
- TRBD1 TRBJ1-6 TRBV6-1 CASRGRQGTTYNSPLHF TGTGCCAGCAGGGGTAGACAGGGTACGACCTATAATTCACCCCTCCACTTT
many TRBD1 TRBJ2-3 TRBV12-3/TRBV12-4 CASSFGTEDTQYF TGTGCCAGCAGTTTTGGGACAGAAGATACGCAGTATTTT
few - TRBJ1-4 TRBV7-2 CASSAQGRQDEKLFF TGTGCCAGCAGCGCACAAGGGCGCCAGGATGAAAAACTGTTTTTT
many - TRBJ1-1 TRBV10-2 CASSGGPMNTEAFF TGCGCCAGCAGTGGGGGACCGATGAACACTGAAGCTTTCTTT
many TRBD1 TRBJ1-2 TRBV4-2 CASSRQGADGYTF TGTGCCAGCAGCCGACAGGGGGCTGATGGCTACACCTTC
- - TRBJ1-4 TRBV7-9 CASSSYGGEASEKLFF TGTGCCAGCAGCTCCTACGGCGGGGAGGCGAGTGAAAAACTGTTTTTT
many TRBD1 TRBJ1-1 TRBV29-1 CSVGQDRVLAEAFF TGCAGCGTTGGGCAGGACAGGGTTTTGGCTGAAGCTTTCTTT
many - TRBJ1-1 TRBV12-3/TRBV12-4 CASSLGTNTEAFF TGTGCCAGCAGCTTAGGTACGAACACTGAAGCTTTCTTT
medium-sized - TRBJ1-2 TRBV12-3/TRBV12-4 CASNLQGSYGYTF TGTGCCAGCAACTTGCAGGGAAGCTATGGCTACACCTTC
- - TRBJ1-2 TRBV9 CASSVARGGNLYGYTF TGTGCCAGCAGCGTAGCCCGCGGCGGCAATCTCTATGGCTACACCTTC
many - TRBJ1-5 TRBV6-2/TRBV6-3 CASSLTTGSNQPQHF TGTGCCAGCAGCCTTACAACAGGGTCCAATCAGCCCCAGCATTTT
many - TRBJ2-2 TRBV7-2 CASSSPVGGIDTGELFF TGTGCCAGCAGCTCCCCAGTCGGGGGCATCGATACCGGGGAGCTGTTTTTT
few - TRBJ2-2 TRBV5-1 CASSLEGLGALGLTGELFF TGCGCCAGCAGCTTGGAAGGTCTGGGGGCCCTAGGGCTTACCGGGGAGCTGTTTTTT